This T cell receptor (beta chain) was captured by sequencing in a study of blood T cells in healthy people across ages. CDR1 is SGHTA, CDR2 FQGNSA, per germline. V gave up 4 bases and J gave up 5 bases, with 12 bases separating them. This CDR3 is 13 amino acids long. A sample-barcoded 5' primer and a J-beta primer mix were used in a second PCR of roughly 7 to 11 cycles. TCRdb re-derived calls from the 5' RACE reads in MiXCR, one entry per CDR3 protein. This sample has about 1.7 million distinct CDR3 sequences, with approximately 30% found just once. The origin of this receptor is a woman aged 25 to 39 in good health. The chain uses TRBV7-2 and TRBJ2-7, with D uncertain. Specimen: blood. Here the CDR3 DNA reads TGTGCCAGCAGCTCAGACCTGGGGAACGAGCAGTACTTC. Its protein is CASSSDLGNEQYF.